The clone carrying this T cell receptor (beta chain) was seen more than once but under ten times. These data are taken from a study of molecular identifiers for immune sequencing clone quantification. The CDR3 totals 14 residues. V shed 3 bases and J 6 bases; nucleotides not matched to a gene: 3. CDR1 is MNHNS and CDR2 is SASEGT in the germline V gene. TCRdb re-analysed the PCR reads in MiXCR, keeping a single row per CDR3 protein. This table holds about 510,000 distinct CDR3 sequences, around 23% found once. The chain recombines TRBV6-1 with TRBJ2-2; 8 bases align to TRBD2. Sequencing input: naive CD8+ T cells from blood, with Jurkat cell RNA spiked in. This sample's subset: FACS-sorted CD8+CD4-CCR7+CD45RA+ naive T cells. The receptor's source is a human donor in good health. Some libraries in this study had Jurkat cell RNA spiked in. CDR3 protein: CASSDGRAPGELFF. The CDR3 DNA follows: TGTGCCAGCAGTGACGGGAGGGCCCCCGGGGAGCTGTTTTTT.